This TCR beta chain was identified during a study of CD8 T cells in Susac syndrome. Regarding the study as a whole: That the number of individuals in its TCR sequencing and HLA analysis was relatively small was acknowledged by the study.

Reverse transcription of 0.5 to 1 ug RNA was performed with random hexamers. The authors amplified TCR beta CDR3 across 54 Vbeta and 13 Jbeta using immunoSEQ multiplex PCR. TCRdb called the immunoSEQ multiplex PCR reads again in MiXCR, with one record for every CDR3 protein. The sample includes 150,000 to 180,000 distinct CDR3 sequences, approximately 96% seen only once; the top ten take roughly 0.2%. This CDR3 comprises 13 residues. Trimming pared 3 bases from V and 4 bases from J, leaving 10 bases between. Germline loops: CDR1 SGDLS, CDR2 YYNGEE. TCR beta from blood CD8+ and CD4+ T cells was sequenced. TEMRA cells underwent FACS enrichment and CD8+ and CD4+ T cells underwent negative isolation. On this clonotype itself: Its antigen is not identified.

V usage is TRBV9 and J usage is TRBJ1-2; no firm D call. The TCR was taken from a human donor with multiple sclerosis. The sample taken for sequencing was CD8+ T cells from PBMCs. CDR3: CASSGPGTYGYTF. In nucleotides, the CDR3 is TGTGCCAGCAGCGGCCCTGGAACCTATGGCTACACCTTC.